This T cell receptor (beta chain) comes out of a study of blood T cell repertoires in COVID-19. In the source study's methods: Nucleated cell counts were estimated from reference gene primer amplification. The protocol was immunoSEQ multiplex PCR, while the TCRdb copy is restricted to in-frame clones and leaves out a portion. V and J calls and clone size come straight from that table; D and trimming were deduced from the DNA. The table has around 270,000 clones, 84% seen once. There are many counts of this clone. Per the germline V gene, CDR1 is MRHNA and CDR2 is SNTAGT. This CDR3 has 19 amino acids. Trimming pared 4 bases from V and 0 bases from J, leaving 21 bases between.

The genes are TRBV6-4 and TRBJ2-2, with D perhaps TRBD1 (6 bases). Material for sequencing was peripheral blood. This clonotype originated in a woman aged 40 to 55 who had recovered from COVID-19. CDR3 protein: CASSVSTPGQIPNTGELFF. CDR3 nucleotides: TGTGCCAGCAGTGTCTCGACTCCCGGACAGATTCCGAACACCGGGGAGCTGTTTTTT.